A selection of T cell receptor beta chains follows, all from one sample in a study of T cells after yellow fever vaccination. TCRdb re-derived calls from the 5' RACE reads in MiXCR, one entry per CDR3 protein. The profile shows 500,000 to 650,000 distinct CDR3 sequences, 9% to 15% of them singletons. The sample here was PBMCs, taken on the day of the yellow fever booster vaccination. These receptors all come from a man younger than 40 who received the YFV17D yellow fever vaccine. Each CDR3 is given with its conserved first and last residue. The order of the fields is CDR3 DNA, CDR3 protein, J gene, D gene, V gene, clone size. A D gene is named only where the DNA matches it firmly. Some rows mark clone size as missing; the rest say once, few, many or name a class of expanded clone.

CDR3nt: TGTGCCAGCAGCTCATCCAGTCCCTGGGCTTTCTTT; CDR3aa: CASSSSSPWAFF; j_gene: TRBJ1-1; d_gene: -; v_gene: TRBV7-8; abundance: few
CDR3nt: TGTGCCAGCTCACCACGTGACGAAGAGACCCAGTACTTC; CDR3aa: CASSPRDEETQYF; j_gene: TRBJ2-5; d_gene: -; v_gene: TRBV18; abundance: -
CDR3nt: TGTGCCAGCTCACCCTCAGGCCGGGAGGAAGGCTACACCTTC; CDR3aa: CASSPSGREEGYTF; j_gene: TRBJ1-2; d_gene: -; v_gene: TRBV18; abundance: few
CDR3nt: TGTGCCAGAGGTACGGGACAGGGTTCCAATGAGCAGTTCTTC; CDR3aa: CARGTGQGSNEQFF; j_gene: TRBJ2-1; d_gene: TRBD1; v_gene: TRBV7-6; abundance: -
CDR3nt: TGCGCCAGCAGCGAAGGACCTGCTTCGATCGAGCAGTACTTC; CDR3aa: CASSEGPASIEQYF; j_gene: TRBJ2-7; d_gene: -; v_gene: TRBV4-3; abundance: -
CDR3nt: TGCAGTGCCGTAGTTGAGCCTGGCTACACCTTC; CDR3aa: CSAVVEPGYTF; j_gene: TRBJ1-2; d_gene: -; v_gene: TRBV20-1; abundance: -
CDR3nt: TGCGCCAGCACCCAAGGGGCGGGTTCGAGGAGCACCGGGGAGCTGTTTTTT; CDR3aa: CASTQGAGSRSTGELFF; j_gene: TRBJ2-2; d_gene: -; v_gene: TRBV4-3; abundance: -
CDR3nt: TGTGCCAGCAGCCTCACGGGACTCTCGAACACCGGGGAGCTGTTTTTT; CDR3aa: CASSLTGLSNTGELFF; j_gene: TRBJ2-2; d_gene: -; v_gene: TRBV7-7; abundance: once
CDR3nt: TGTGCCAGCAGTTTAGTCGGGGGGGGTAATGAGCAGTTCTTC; CDR3aa: CASSLVGGGNEQFF; j_gene: TRBJ2-1; d_gene: TRBD2; v_gene: TRBV12-3/TRBV12-4; abundance: few
CDR3nt: TGTGCCAGCAGTTTTAGGCTAGCTGGAGCCTACAATGAGCAGTTCTTC; CDR3aa: CASSFRLAGAYNEQFF; j_gene: TRBJ2-1; d_gene: -; v_gene: TRBV27; abundance: few
CDR3nt: TGTGCCAGTACGCTCGGGGATGGCCCCTACAATGAGCAGTTCTTC; CDR3aa: CASTLGDGPYNEQFF; j_gene: TRBJ2-1; d_gene: -; v_gene: TRBV19; abundance: -
CDR3nt: TGTGCCAGCAGCTTAGAGTCTCAGGGCGCTGCCGGGGAGCTGTTTTTT; CDR3aa: CASSLESQGAAGELFF; j_gene: TRBJ2-2; d_gene: -; v_gene: TRBV11-2; abundance: few
CDR3nt: TGTGCCAGCAGCATCTCCAGGCCTCGTGGAAACACCATATATTTT; CDR3aa: CASSISRPRGNTIYF; j_gene: TRBJ1-3; d_gene: -; v_gene: TRBV11-2; abundance: few
CDR3nt: TGTGCCAGCAGCGTAGCTATGCCGCGGGCGAGCTCCTACAATGAGCAGTTCTTC; CDR3aa: CASSVAMPRASSYNEQFF; j_gene: TRBJ2-1; d_gene: -; v_gene: TRBV9; abundance: few
CDR3nt: TGTGCCAGCAGCTTGGGACTAGCACACGAGCAGTACTTC; CDR3aa: CASSLGLAHEQYF; j_gene: TRBJ2-7; d_gene: TRBD2; v_gene: TRBV7-2; abundance: -
CDR3nt: TGTGCCTGGAGTGTAGACATGAACACTGAAGCTTTCTTT; CDR3aa: CAWSVDMNTEAFF; j_gene: TRBJ1-1; d_gene: -; v_gene: TRBV30; abundance: few
CDR3nt: TGCGCCAGCAGCTCTTTACTAGCGGGACCAGTCAACGAGCAGTACTTC; CDR3aa: CASSSLLAGPVNEQYF; j_gene: TRBJ2-7; d_gene: TRBD2; v_gene: TRBV5-1; abundance: -
CDR3nt: TGTGCCAGCAGCTTGTACCGACAGGGGGCAGAGACCCAGTACTTC; CDR3aa: CASSLYRQGAETQYF; j_gene: TRBJ2-5; d_gene: TRBD1; v_gene: TRBV7-6; abundance: -
CDR3nt: TGTGCCAGCAGCCTAGACATACCAGGGGTGAAAGAAAAACTGTTTTTT; CDR3aa: CASSLDIPGVKEKLFF; j_gene: TRBJ1-4; d_gene: -; v_gene: TRBV11-2; abundance: few
CDR3nt: TGTGCCACCAGTGATTCCGGGACAGGGGACGAGACCCAGTACTTC; CDR3aa: CATSDSGTGDETQYF; j_gene: TRBJ2-5; d_gene: TRBD1; v_gene: TRBV24-1; abundance: -
CDR3nt: TGTGCCAGCAGCTCCACACAGGGTGGGGAGACCCAGTACTTC; CDR3aa: CASSSTQGGETQYF; j_gene: TRBJ2-5; d_gene: -; v_gene: TRBV7-2; abundance: few
CDR3nt: TGCAGTGCACGGCCCTCGGGGGTGGGTGAAGCTTTCTTT; CDR3aa: CSARPSGVGEAFF; j_gene: TRBJ1-1; d_gene: -; v_gene: TRBV20-1; abundance: few
CDR3nt: TGTGCCAGCAGTACTCCGGGCCAAGGGAGTTCCTACGAGCAGTACTTC; CDR3aa: CASSTPGQGSSYEQYF; j_gene: TRBJ2-7; d_gene: -; v_gene: TRBV6-2/TRBV6-3; abundance: -
CDR3nt: TGTGCCTGCCCTACCCAGGGGCCTACCCCTGAAGCTTTCTTT; CDR3aa: CACPTQGPTPEAFF; j_gene: TRBJ1-1; d_gene: -; v_gene: TRBV30; abundance: few
CDR3nt: TGCGCCAGCAGCTTGGGGACTGCGCCCCGCGGGGCAGATACGCAGTATTTT; CDR3aa: CASSLGTAPRGADTQYF; j_gene: TRBJ2-3; d_gene: -; v_gene: TRBV5-1; abundance: -
CDR3nt: TGCAGTATTCAGGAGTCGGACACCGGGGAGCTGTTTTTT; CDR3aa: CSIQESDTGELFF; j_gene: TRBJ2-2; d_gene: -; v_gene: TRBV20-1; abundance: many
CDR3nt: TGTGCCAGCAGCTCGGACAGGGTAGACACCATATATTTT; CDR3aa: CASSSDRVDTIYF; j_gene: TRBJ1-3; d_gene: TRBD1; v_gene: TRBV7-6; abundance: -
CDR3nt: TGTGCCTGGAGTGGGAACAGTGTCTTAACTGAAGCTTTCTTT; CDR3aa: CAWSGNSVLTEAFF; j_gene: TRBJ1-1; d_gene: -; v_gene: TRBV30; abundance: many
CDR3nt: TGTGCCAGCAGCCAAGATCGAAATACGCAGTATTTT; CDR3aa: CASSQDRNTQYF; j_gene: TRBJ2-3; d_gene: -; v_gene: TRBV14; abundance: many